Sequencing of this TCR beta chain was carried out in a study of blood T cell repertoires in COVID-19. Study-level background: Specimens from acute and convalescent COVID-19 originated in the United States, Italy and Spain. From T cells, B-cell-depleted T cells, or PBMCs came the material, which was cDNA or gDNA.

Libraries were prepared by immunoSEQ multiplex PCR; TCRdb keeps only in-frame clonotypes and omits some of them. The sample lists about 180,000 clones; about 84% were seen once. This CDR3 contains 13 residues. V was trimmed by 2 bases and J by 8 bases, leaving 10 bases between them. Germline assignment: CDR1 MNHEY and CDR2 SVGAGI. Sequences were obtained from peripheral blood. The chain couples TRBV6-5 to TRBJ2-1; D gene uncertain. This TCR came from a human donor in a cohort sampled during active COVID-19. CDR3 nucleotide sequence: TGTGCCAGCAGTTACCCCAATAGTTATGAGCAGTTCTTC. This translates into CASSYPNSYEQFF.